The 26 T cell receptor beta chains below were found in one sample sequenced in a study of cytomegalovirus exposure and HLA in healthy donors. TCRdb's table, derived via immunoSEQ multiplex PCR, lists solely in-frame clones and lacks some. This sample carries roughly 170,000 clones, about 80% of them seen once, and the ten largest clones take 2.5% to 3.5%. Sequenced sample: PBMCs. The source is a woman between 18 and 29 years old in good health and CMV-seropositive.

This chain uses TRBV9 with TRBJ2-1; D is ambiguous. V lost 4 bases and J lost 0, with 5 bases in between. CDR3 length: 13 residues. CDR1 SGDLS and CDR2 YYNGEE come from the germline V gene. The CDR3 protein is CASSMSSYNEQFF. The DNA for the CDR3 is TGTGCCAGCAGCATGAGCTCCTACAATGAGCAGTTCTTC.

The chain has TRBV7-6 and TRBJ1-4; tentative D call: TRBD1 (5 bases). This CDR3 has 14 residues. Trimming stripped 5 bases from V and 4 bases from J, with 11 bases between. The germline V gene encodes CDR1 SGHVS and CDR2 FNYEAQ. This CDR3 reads CASSRQPYNEKLFF. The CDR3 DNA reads TGTGCCAGCAGCAGACAGCCGTATAATGAAAAACTGTTTTTT.

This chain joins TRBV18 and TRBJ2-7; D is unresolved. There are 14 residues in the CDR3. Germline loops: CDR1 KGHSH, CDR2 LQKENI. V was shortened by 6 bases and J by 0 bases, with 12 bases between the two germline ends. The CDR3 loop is CASSSQVPSYEQYF. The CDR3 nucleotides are TGTGCCAGCTCGTCTCAGGTACCCTCCTACGAGCAGTACTTC. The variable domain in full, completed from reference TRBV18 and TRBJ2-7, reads NAGVMQNPRHLVRRRGQEARLRCSPMKGHSHVYWYRQLPEEGLKFMVYLQKENIIDESGMPKERFSAEFPKEGPSILRIQQVVRGDSAAYFCASSSQVPSYEQYFGPGTRLTVT.

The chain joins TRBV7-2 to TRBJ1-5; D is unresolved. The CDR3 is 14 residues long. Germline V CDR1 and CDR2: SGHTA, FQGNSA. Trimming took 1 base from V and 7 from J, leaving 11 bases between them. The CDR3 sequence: CASSLDRQAQPQHF. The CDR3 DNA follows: TGTGCCAGCAGCTTAGATAGGCAGGCCCAGCCCCAGCATTTT.

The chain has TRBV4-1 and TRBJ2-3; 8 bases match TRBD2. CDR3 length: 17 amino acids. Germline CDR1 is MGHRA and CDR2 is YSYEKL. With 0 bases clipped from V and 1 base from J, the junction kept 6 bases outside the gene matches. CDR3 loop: CASSQDPGRGGTDTQYF. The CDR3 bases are TGCGCCAGCAGCCAAGATCCGGGGCGGGGGGGCACAGATACGCAGTATTTT.

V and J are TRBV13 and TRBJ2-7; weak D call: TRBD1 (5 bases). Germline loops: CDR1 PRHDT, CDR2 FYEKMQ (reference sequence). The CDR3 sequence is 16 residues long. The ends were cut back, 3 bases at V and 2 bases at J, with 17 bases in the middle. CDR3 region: CASSFFSGKDTYEQYF. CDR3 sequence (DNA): TGTGCCAGCAGCTTTTTCTCAGGGAAAGATACCTACGAGCAGTACTTC.

The CDR3 DNA sequence: TGTGCCAGCAGCCCCCGCGCGGGGTCCTACGAGCAGTACTTC. Its translation: CASSPRAGSYEQYF. The chain couples TRBV7-2 to TRBJ2-7; D might be TRBD2 (6 bases). V gave up 5 bases and J gave up 1 base, with 12 bases separating them. CDR1 and CDR2 (germline): SGHTA, FQGNSA. CDR3 length: 14 amino acids.

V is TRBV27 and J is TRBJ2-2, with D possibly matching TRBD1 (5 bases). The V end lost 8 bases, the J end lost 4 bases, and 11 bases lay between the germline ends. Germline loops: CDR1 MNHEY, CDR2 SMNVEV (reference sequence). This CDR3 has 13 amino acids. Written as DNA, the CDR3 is TGTGCCAGCCGACAGTCCCCCACCGGGGAGCTGTTTTTT. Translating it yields CASRQSPTGELFF.

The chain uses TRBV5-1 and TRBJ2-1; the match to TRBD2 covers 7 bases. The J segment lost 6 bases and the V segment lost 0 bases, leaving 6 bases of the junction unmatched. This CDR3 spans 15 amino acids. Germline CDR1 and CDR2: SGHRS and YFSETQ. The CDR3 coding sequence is TGCGCCAGCAGCTTGGTTTCTAGCGGATTCAATGAGCAGTTCTTC. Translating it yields CASSLVSSGFNEQFF. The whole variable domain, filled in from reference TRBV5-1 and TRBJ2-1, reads KAGVTQTPRYLIKTRGQQVTLSCSPISGHRSVSWYQQTPGQGLQFLFEYFSETQRNKGNFPGRFSGRQFSNSRSEMNVSTLELGDSALYLCASSLVSSGFNEQFFGPGTRLTVL.

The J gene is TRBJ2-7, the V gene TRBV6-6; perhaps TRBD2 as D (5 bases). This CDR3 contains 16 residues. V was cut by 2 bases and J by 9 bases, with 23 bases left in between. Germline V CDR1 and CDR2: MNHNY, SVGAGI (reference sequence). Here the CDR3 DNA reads TGTGCCAGCAGTTACCTGACCGGACGGGATAGAGTCGGGCAGTACTTC. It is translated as CASSYLTGRDRVGQYF.

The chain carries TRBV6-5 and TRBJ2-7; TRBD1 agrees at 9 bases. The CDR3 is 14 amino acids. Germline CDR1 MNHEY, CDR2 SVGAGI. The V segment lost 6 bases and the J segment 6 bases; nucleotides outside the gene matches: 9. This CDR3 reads CASSPGTGTGEQYF. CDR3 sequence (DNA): TGTGCCAGCAGCCCCGGGACAGGGACGGGCGAGCAGTACTTC.

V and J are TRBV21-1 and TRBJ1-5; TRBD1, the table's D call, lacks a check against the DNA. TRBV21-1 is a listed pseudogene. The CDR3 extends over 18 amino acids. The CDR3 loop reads CASSKGGTGIDSNQPQHF. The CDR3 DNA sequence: TGTGCCAGCAGCAAAGGGGGGACAGGGATCGATAGCAATCAGCCCCAGCATTTT.

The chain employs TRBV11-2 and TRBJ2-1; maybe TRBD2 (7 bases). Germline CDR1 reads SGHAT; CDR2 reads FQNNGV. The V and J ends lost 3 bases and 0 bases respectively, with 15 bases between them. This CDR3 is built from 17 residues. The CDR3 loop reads CASSLGGLRSSYNEQFF. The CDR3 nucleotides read TGTGCCAGCAGCTTGGGGGGGCTGCGGAGCTCCTACAATGAGCAGTTCTTC.

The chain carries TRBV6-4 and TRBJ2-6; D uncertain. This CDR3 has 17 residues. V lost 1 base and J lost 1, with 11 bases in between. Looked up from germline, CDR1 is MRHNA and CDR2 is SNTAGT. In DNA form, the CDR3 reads TGTGCCAGCAGTGACTACAACAGATCTTCTGGGGCCAACGTCCTGACTTTC. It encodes CASSDYNRSSGANVLTF.

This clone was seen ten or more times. The CDR3, as DNA: TGTGCCAGCAGCCAAGAAACAGTTAATTCACCCCTCCACTTT. Translated: CASSQETVNSPLHF. The V and J genes are TRBV14 and TRBJ1-6; the D is unclear. Germline V gene data show CDR1 as SGHDN and CDR2 as FVKESK. V was pared by 0 bases and J by 6 bases, with 6 bases between. The CDR3 totals 14 residues.

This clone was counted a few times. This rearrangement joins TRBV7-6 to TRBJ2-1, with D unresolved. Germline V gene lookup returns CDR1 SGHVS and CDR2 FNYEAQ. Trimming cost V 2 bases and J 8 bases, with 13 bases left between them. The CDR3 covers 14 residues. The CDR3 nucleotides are TGTGCCAGCAGCTTAACTCGCCGACTGGATGAGCAGTTCTTC. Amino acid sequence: CASSLTRRLDEQFF.

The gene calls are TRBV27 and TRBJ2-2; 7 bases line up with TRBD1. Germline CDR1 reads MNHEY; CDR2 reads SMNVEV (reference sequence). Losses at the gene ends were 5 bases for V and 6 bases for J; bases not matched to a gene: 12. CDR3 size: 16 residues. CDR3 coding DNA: TGTGCCAGCAGTCTTGAGGGTTTTCAGGGGGCCGGGGAGCTGTTTTTT. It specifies CASSLEGFQGAGELFF.

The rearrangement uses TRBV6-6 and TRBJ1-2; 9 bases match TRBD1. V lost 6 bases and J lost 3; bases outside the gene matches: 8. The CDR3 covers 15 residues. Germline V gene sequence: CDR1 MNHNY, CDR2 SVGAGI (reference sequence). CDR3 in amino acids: CASSPGTGYDYGYTF. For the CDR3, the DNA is TGTGCCAGCAGCCCGGGGACAGGGTACGACTATGGCTACACCTTC.

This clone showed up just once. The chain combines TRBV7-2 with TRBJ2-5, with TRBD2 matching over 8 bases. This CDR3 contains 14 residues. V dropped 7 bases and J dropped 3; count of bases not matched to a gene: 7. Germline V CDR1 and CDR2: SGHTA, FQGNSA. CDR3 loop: CASTFSGVEETQYF. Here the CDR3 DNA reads TGTGCCAGCACCTTTAGCGGGGTTGAAGAGACCCAGTACTTC. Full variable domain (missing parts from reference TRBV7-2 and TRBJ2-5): GAGVSQSPSNKVTEKGKDVELRCDPISGHTALYWYRQSLGQGLEFLIYFQGNSAPDKSGLPSDRFSAERTGGSVSTLTIQRTQQEDSAVYLCASTFSGVEETQYFGPGTRLLVL.

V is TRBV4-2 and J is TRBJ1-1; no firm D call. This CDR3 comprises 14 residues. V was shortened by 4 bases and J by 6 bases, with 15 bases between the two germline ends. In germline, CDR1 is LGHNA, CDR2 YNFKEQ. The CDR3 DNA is TGTGCCAGCAGCCGGGGAGGGAAGCTGCCTGAAGCTTTCTTT. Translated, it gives CASSRGGKLPEAFF.

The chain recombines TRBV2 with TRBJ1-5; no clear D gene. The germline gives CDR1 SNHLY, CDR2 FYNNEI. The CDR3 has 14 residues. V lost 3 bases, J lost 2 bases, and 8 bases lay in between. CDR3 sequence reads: CASSDRLGNQPQHF. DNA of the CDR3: TGTGCCAGCAGTGACAGGTTAGGCAATCAGCCCCAGCATTTT.

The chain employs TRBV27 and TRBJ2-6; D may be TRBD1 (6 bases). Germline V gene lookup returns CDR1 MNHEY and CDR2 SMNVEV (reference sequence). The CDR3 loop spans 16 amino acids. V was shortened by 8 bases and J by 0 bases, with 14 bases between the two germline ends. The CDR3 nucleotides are TGTGCCAGCCGGACAGATCTCCGCTCTGGGGCCAACGTCCTGACTTTC. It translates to CASRTDLRSGANVLTF.

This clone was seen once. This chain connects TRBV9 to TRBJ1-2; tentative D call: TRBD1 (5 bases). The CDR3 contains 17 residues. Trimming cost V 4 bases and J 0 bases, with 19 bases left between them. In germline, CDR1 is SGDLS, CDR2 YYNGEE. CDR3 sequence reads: CASSPRGAGLANYGYTF. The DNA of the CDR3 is TGTGCCAGCAGCCCCCGTGGGGCAGGTTTAGCTAACTATGGCTACACCTTC.

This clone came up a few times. The CDR3 region has the DNA TGTGCCAGCAGTGAAGCGGTGGGACAGGGGTCCGAGCAGTACTTC. This translates into CASSEAVGQGSEQYF. The chain joins TRBV2 to TRBJ2-7; 10 positions agree with TRBD1. The CDR3 has 15 residues. Trimming took 0 bases from V and 6 from J; bases not matched to a gene: 5. CDR1 is SNHLY, CDR2 FYNNEI, per germline.

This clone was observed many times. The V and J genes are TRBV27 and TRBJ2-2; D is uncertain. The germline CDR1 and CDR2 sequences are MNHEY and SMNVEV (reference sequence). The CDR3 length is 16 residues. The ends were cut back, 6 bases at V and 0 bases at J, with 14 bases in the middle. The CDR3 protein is CASSRYIPSNTGELFF. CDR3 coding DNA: TGTGCCAGCAGCCGATACATCCCCTCGAACACCGGGGAGCTGTTTTTT.

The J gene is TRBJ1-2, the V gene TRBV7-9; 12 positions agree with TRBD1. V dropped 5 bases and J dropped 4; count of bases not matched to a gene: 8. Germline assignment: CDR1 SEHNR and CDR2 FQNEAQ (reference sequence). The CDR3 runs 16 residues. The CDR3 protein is CASSTGTGGLSYGYTF. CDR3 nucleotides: TGTGCCAGCAGCACCGGGACAGGGGGCTTGAGCTATGGCTACACCTTC. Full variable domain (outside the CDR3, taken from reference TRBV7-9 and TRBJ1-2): DTGVSQNPRHKITKRGQNVTFRCDPISEHNRLYWYRQTLGQGPEFLTYFQNEAQLEKSRLLSDRFSAERPKGSFSTLEIQRTEQGDSAMYLCASSTGTGGLSYGYTFGSGTRLTVV.